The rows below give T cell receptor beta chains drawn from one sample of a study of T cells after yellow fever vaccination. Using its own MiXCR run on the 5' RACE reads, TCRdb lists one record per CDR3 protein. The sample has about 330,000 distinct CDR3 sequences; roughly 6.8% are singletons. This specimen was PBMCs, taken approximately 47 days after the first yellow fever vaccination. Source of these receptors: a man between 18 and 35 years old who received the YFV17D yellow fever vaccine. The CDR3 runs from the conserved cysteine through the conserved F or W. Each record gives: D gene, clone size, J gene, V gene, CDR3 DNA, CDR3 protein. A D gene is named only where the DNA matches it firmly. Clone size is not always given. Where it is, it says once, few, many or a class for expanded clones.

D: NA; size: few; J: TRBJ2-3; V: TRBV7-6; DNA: TGTGCCAGCAGTTTTACAGGGATTGGCACAGATACGCAGTATTTT; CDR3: CASSFTGIGTDTQYF
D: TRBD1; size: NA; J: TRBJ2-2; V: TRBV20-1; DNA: TGCAGTGCTAGGGACAGGGTAGCGAACACCGGGGAGCTGTTTTTT; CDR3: CSARDRVANTGELFF
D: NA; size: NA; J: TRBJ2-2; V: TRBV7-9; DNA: TGTGCCAGCAGCTTACGAGGTCGCCATCTCTTCACCGGGGAGCTGTTTTTT; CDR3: CASSLRGRHLFTGELFF
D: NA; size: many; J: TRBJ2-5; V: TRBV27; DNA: TGTGCCAGCACAACCCGGCGCGGTGAGACCCAGTACTTC; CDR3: CASTTRRGETQYF
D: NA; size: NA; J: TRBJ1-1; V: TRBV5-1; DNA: TGCGCCAGCAGCTTGGAAGGGAGGGTGATGGGCACTGAAGCTTTCTTT; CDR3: CASSLEGRVMGTEAFF
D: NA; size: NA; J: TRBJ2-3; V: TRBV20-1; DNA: TGCAGTGCTAGAATTTTTGGGATAGGCAGGATGCAGTATTTT; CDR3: CSARIFGIGRMQYF
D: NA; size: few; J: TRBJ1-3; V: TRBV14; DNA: TGTGCCAGCAGCATTCAGGGCTCTGGAAACACCATATATTTT; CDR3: CASSIQGSGNTIYF
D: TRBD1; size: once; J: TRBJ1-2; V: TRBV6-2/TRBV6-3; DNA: TGTGCCAGCAGCAATCCGGGACAGGTCTATGGCTACGCCTTC; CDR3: CASSNPGQVYGYAF
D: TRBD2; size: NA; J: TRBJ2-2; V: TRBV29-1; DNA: TGCAGCGTCATAGCGGGGGGAGTGACCGGGGAGCTGTTTTTT; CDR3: CSVIAGGVTGELFF
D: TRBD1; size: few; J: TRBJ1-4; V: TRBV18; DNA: TGTGCCAGCTCACCAGCCGAGACAGGGAGTGAAAAACTGTTTTTT; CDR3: CASSPAETGSEKLFF
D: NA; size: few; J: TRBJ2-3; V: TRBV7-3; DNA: TGTGCCAGCAGCTCCTATATGGATACGCAGTATTTT; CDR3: CASSSYMDTQYF
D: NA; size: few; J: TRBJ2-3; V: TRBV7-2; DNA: TGTGCCAGCCGCGGGATGACAGATACGCAGTATTTT; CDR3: CASRGMTDTQYF
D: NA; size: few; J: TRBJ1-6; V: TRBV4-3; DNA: TGCGCCAGCAGCCAAGAAGGGGAGAATTCACCCCTCCACTTT; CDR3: CASSQEGENSPLHF
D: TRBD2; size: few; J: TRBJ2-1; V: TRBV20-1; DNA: TGCAGTGCTTACCGGGGGGGCCTCAATGAGCAGTTCTTC; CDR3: CSAYRGGLNEQFF
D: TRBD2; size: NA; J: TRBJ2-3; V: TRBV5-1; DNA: TGCGCCAGCAGCAGTACACGGGGGGGAGGAAATACGCAGTATTTT; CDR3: CASSSTRGGGNTQYF
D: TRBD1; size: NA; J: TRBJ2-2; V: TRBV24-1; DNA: TGTGCCACCAGTGACCGCCCCAGGGGGCTTGTTACCGGGGAGCTGTTTTTT; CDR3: CATSDRPRGLVTGELFF
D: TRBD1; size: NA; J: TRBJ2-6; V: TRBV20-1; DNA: TGCAGTGCGACCGGGACAGGACCCTCTGGGGCCAACGTCCTGACTTTC; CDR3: CSATGTGPSGANVLTF
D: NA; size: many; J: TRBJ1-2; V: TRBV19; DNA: TGTGCCAGTAGTATCCAGGGAGGACGAGCTCGTGGCTACACCTTC; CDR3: CASSIQGGRARGYTF
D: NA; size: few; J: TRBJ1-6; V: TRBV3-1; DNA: TGTGCCAGCAGCCAGAGGGCGAACCTGAATTCACCCCTCCACTTT; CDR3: CASSQRANLNSPLHF
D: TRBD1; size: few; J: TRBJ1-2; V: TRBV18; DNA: TGTGCCAGCTCACCACCGATACAGGGGAACTATGGCTACACCTTC; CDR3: CASSPPIQGNYGYTF
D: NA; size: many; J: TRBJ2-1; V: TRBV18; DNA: TGTGCCAGCTCACGGGCTTCCTTAGGGCCCCTCAATGAGCAGTTCTTC; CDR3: CASSRASLGPLNEQFF
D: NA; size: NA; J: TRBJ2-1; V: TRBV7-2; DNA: TGTGCCAGCAGCGGGGTGGGGTCCTACAATGAGCAGTTCTTC; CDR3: CASSGVGSYNEQFF
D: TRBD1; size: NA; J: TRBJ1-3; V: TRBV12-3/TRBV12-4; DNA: TGTGCCAGCAGTCCCCAGACAGGGGGGTATGGAAACACCATATATTTT; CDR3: CASSPQTGGYGNTIYF
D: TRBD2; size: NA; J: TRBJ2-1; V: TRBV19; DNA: TGTGCCAGTAGTATAGGTAGCGGGGGGAACAATGAGCAGTTCTTC; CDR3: CASSIGSGGNNEQFF
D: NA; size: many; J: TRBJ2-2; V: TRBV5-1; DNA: TGCGCCAGCAGCTTGGACAGGGTTATCACCGGGGAGCTGTTTTTT; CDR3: CASSLDRVITGELFF
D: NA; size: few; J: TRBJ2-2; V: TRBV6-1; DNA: TGTGCCAGCCACACGGACCAAAGGACCGGGGAGCTGTTTTTT; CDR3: CASHTDQRTGELFF
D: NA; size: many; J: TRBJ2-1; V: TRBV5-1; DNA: TGCGCCAGCAGCCCCGGGCCGGGTTCTAATGAGCAGTTCTTC; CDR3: CASSPGPGSNEQFF
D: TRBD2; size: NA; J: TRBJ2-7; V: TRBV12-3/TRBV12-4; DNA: TGTGCCAGCAGTTCCTATCTCCGGGGGGCCTACGAGCAGTACTTC; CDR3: CASSSYLRGAYEQYF
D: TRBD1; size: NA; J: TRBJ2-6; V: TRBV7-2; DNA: TGTGCCAGCATGCGGACAGGGTCCTTCTCTGGGGCCAACGTCCTGACTTTC; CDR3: CASMRTGSFSGANVLTF
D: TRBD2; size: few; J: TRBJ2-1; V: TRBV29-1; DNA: TGCAGCGCTGGACTAGCGGGGGGGTATAGGCAGTTCTTC; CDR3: CSAGLAGGYRQFF
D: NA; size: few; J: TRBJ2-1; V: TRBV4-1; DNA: TGCGCCAGCAGCCAAGAAATGGACCGGGGTTCCTACAATGAGCAGTTCTTC; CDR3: CASSQEMDRGSYNEQFF
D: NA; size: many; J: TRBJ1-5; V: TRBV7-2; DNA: TGTGCCAGCAGCTTCCAGGTGGCCGTATGGGGGGGACCGTATAGCAATCAGCCCCAGCATTTT; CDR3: CASSFQVAVWGGPYSNQPQHF